This T cell receptor beta chain derives from a study of blood T cell repertoires in COVID-19 (dated by TCRdb to the early 2020s). Notes on the research overall: The collaborator samples originated in the United States, Italy and Spain and spanned the acute and convalescent phases of COVID-19. The material from the prospective study consisted of cDNA or gDNA derived from T cells, B-cell-depleted T cells, or PBMCs. Deeply sampled blood TCRbeta repertoires from subjects exposed to, actively infected with, or recovered from COVID-19 were included in the dataset. A freely available public database, intended as a resource for researchers studying the immune response to SARS-CoV-2, is where the repertoires were released. Samples came from the ongoing ImmuneRACE study (first 160 participants) plus 1,254 subjects from 6 global collaborators. Nearly every sample came with metadata listing a de-identified subject ID, COVID-19 status, age in years and sex. Where available, HLA class I and class II types were obtained from metadata supplied by the sample provider rather than from assay-based typing.

V sheds 6 bases and J sheds 1 base, leaving 10 bases between their ends. There are 14 amino acids in the CDR3, from cysteine to phenylalanine inclusive. The only DNA kept is the CDR3, 42 bases in frame from the first base. The germline V gene (reference sequence) sets CDR1 to LNHDA and CDR2 to SQIVND. The immunoSEQ Assay, a bias-controlled multiplex PCR, was used to amplify TCRbeta CDR3 regions from genomic DNA. The paper's processing steps were these. The number of nucleated cells in each sample was estimated from the amplification of reference gene primers within the assay. To quantify the absolute abundance of each unique TCRbeta CDR3 rearrangement, sequence reads were collapsed and filtered. For each sample, productive Simpson clonality was calculated as the square root of Simpson's diversity index across productive rearrangements. The clones in this table, taken by TCRdb from immuneACCESS, are in-frame only. Not every clone is retained; where verified, under half of the shortfall comes from an unresolved V gene, and the cause of the rest is unknown. V, J and clone size were drawn from that table, and D and trimming were deduced from the DNA. The sample includes 150,000 to 200,000 clones, with around nine tenths observed a single time. Roughly 3.7% of the sample is held by the ten biggest clonotypes.

Comment on this clone: It has no known antigen specificity. Base qualities were left out, and no much larger clone turns up one base away.

Collaborating institutions collected whole blood in K2EDTA tubes following their own protocols. For TCRbeta analysis, collaborators shipped samples as frozen whole blood, isolated PBMCs, or DNA extracted from either of those sample types. Broader findings and caveats from the paper: How much clinical and demographic metadata was included differed by source and by participant, and the metadata was provided uncurated.

The chain was built from TRBV19 and TRBJ1-5; TRBD1 is a weak D gene call, 6 bases matching. The TCR originated in a man between 18 and 35 years old with active or convalescent COVID-19. Sample: peripheral blood. The DNA sequence is given as TGTGCCAGTAGCGACAGGTCGAGCAATCAGCCCCAGCATTTT. The resulting protein is CASSDRSSNQPQHF. Supplemented by the reference TRBV19 and TRBJ1-5 proteins around the CDR3, the complete variable domain is DGGITQSPKYLFRKEGQNVTLSCEQNLNHDAMYWYRQDPGQGLRLIYYSQIVNDFQKGDIAEGYSVSREKKESFPLTVTSAQKNPTAFYLCASSDRSSNQPQHFGDGTRLSIL.